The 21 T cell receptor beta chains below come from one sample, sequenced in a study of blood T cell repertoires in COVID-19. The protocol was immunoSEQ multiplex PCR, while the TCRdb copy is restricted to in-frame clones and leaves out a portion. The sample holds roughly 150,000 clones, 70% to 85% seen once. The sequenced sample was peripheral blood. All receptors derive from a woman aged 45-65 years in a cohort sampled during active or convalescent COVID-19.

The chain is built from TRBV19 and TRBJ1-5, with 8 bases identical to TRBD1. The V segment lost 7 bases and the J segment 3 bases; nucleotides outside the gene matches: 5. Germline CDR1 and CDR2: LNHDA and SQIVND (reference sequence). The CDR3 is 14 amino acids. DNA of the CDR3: TGTGCCAGTAAATTGACAGGGGACAATCAGCCCCAGCATTTT. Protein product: CASKLTGDNQPQHF. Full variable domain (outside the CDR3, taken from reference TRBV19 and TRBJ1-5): DGGITQSPKYLFRKEGQNVTLSCEQNLNHDAMYWYRQDPGQGLRLIYYSQIVNDFQKGDIAEGYSVSREKKESFPLTVTSAQKNPTAFYLCASKLTGDNQPQHFGDGTRLSIL.

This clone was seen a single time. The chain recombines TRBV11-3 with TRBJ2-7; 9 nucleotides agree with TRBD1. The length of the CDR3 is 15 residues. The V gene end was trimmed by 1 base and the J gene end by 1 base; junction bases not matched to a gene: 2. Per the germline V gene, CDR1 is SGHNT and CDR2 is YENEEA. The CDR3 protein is CASSLGGQGSYEQYF. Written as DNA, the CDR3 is TGTGCCAGCAGCTTAGGGGGACAGGGTTCCTACGAGCAGTACTTC.

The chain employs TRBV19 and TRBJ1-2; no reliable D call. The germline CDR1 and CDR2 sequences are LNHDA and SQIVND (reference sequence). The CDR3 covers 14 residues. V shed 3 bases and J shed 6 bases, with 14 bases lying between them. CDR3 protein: CASSIRQQFDGYTF. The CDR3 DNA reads TGTGCCAGTAGTATTCGTCAACAGTTCGATGGCTACACCTTC.

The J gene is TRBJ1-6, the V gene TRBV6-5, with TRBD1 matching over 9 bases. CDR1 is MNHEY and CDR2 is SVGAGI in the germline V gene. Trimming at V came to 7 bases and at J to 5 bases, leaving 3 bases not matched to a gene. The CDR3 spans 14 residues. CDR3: CASNTGGHNSPLHF. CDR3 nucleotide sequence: TGTGCCAGCAACACAGGGGGCCATAATTCACCCCTCCACTTT.

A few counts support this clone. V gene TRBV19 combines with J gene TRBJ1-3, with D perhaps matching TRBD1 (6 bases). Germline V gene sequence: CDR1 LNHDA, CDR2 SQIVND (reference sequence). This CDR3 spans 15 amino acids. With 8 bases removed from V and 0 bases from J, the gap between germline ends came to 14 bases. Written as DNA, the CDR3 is TGTGCCAGTTCACGGGGGGGGCTCTCTGGAAACACCATATATTTT. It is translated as CASSRGGLSGNTIYF.

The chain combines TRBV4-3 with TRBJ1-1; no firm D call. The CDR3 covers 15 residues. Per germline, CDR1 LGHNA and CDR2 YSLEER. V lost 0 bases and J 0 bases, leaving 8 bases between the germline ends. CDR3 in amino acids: CASSQDLEVNTEAFF. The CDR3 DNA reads TGCGCCAGCAGCCAAGACCTGGAGGTGAACACTGAAGCTTTCTTT.

The CDR3 loop reads CASSAPRDIYNEQFF. For the CDR3, the DNA is TGTGCCAGCTCAGCTCCCCGGGACATCTACAATGAGCAGTTCTTC. The V call is TRBV18, the J call TRBJ2-1, with D perhaps matching TRBD1 (6 bases). V was pared by 5 bases and J by 3 bases, with 14 bases between. This CDR3 contains 15 residues. Germline V gives CDR1 KGHSH, CDR2 LQKENI.

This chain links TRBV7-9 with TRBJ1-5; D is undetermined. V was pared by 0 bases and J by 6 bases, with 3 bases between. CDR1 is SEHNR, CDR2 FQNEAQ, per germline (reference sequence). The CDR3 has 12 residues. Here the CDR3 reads CASSLARQPQHF. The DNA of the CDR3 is TGTGCCAGCAGCTTAGCTCGTCAGCCCCAGCATTTT. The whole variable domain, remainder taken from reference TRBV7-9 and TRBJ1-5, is DTGVSQNPRHKITKRGQNVTFRCDPISEHNRLYWYRQTLGQGPEFLTYFQNEAQLEKSRLLSDRFSAERPKGSFSTLEIQRTEQGDSAMYLCASSLARQPQHFGDGTRLSIL.

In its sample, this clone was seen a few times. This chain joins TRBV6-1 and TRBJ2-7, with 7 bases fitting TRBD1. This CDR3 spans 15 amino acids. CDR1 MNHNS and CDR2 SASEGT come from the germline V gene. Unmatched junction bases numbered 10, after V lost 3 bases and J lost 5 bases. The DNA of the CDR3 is TGTGCCAGCAGTGATGGACAGGCAGGGGTCAACGAGCAGTACTTC. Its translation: CASSDGQAGVNEQYF.

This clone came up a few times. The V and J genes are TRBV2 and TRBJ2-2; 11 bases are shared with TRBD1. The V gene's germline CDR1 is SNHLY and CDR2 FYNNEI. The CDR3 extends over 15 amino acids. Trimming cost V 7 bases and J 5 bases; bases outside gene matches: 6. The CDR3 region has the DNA TGTGCCAGCAACCCGGGACAGGGGGGGACCGGGGAGCTGTTTTTT. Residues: CASNPGQGGTGELFF.

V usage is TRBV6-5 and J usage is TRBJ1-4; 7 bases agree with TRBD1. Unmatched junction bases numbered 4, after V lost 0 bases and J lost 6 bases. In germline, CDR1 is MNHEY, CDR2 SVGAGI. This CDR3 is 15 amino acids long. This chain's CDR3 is CASSYSAGGHEKLFF. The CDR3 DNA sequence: TGTGCCAGCAGTTACTCGGCAGGGGGTCATGAAAAACTGTTTTTT.

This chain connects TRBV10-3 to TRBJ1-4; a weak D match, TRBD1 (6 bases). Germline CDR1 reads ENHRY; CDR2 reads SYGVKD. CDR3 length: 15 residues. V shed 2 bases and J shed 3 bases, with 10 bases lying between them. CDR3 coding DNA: TGTGCCATCAGTGAGGCAGGGGTGGCTAATGAAAAACTGTTTTTT. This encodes CAISEAGVANEKLFF.

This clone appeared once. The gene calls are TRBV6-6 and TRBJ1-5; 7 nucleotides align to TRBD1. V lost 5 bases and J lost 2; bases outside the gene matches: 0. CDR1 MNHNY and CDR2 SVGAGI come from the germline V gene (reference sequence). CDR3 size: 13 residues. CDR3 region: CASSGTGNQPQHF. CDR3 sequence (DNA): TGTGCCAGCAGTGGGACAGGCAATCAGCCCCAGCATTTT.

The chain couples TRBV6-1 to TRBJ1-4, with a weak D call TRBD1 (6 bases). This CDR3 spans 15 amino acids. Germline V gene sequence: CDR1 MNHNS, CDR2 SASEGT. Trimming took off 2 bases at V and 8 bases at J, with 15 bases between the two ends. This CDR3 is CASSERDRGAEKLFF. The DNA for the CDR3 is TGTGCCAGCAGTGAACGGGACCGGGGGGCGGAAAAACTGTTTTTT.

This CDR3 is CSASRTAFGPQHF. For the CDR3, the DNA is TGCAGTGCTAGTCGCACAGCCTTTGGGCCCCAGCATTTT. The chain uses TRBV20-1 and TRBJ1-5; D ambiguous. V lost 3 bases and J 9 bases, leaving 15 bases between the germline ends. The CDR3 contains 13 residues. Germline V CDR1 and CDR2: DFQATT, SNEGSKA (reference sequence).

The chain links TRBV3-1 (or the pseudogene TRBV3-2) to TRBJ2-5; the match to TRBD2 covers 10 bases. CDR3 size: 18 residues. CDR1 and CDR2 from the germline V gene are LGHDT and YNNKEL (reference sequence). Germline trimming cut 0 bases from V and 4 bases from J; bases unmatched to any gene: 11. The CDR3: CASSQEWLAGAEGETQYF. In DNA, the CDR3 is TGTGCCAGCAGCCAAGAATGGCTAGCGGGGGCCGAAGGAGAGACCCAGTACTTC.

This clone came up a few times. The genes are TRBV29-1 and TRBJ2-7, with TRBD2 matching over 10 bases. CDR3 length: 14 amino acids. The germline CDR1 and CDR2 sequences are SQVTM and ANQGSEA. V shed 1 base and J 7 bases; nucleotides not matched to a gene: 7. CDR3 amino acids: CSVEVAGTSVEQYF. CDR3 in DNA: TGCAGCGTTGAAGTTGCAGGGACTAGCGTTGAGCAGTACTTC.

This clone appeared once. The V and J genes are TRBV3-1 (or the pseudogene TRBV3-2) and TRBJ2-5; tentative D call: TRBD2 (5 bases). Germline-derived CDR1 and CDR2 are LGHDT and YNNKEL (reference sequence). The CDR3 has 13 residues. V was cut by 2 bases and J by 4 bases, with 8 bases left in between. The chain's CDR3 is CASSQMAGETQYF. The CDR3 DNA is TGTGCCAGCAGCCAAATGGCGGGAGAGACCCAGTACTTC.

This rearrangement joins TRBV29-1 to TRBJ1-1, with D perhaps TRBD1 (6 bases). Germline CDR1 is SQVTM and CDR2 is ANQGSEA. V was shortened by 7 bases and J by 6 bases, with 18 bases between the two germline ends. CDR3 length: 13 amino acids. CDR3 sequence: CSARSRDISEAFF. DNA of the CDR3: TGCAGCGCCCGAAGCCGGGACATATCTGAAGCTTTCTTT.

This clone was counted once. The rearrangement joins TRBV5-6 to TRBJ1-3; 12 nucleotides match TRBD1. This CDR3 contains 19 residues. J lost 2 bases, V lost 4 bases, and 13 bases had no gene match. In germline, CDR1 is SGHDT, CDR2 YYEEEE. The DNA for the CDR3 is TGTGCCAGCAGCCCGACCCCCGGGACAGGGGGCAACCCTGGAAACACCATATATTTT. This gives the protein CASSPTPGTGGNPGNTIYF.

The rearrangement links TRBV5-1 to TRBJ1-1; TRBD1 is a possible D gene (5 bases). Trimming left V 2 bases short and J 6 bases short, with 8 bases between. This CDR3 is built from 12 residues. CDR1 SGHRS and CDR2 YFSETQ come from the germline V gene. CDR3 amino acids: CASSFGGAEAFF. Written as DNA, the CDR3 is TGCGCCAGCAGCTTCGGAGGGGCTGAAGCTTTCTTT.